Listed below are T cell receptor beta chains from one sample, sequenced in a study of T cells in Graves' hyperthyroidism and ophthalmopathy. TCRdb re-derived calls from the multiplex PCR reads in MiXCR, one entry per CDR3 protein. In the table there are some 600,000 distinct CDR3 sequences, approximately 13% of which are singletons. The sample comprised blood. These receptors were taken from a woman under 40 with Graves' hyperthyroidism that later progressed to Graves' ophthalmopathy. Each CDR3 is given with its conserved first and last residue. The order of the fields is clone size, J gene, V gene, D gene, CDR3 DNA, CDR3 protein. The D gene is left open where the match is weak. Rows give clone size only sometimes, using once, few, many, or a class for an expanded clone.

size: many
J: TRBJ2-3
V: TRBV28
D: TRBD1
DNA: TGTGCCAGCAGGTCCCGGGACAGGGGGCACACAGATACGCAGTATTTT
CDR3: CASRSRDRGHTDTQYF

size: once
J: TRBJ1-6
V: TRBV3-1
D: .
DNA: TGTGCCAGCAGCCAAGTTACCAGGGAAGTAGGTTCACCCCTCCACTTT
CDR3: CASSQVTREVGSPLHF

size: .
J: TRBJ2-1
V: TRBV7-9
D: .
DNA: TGTGCCAGAAGCTTCCCGTACAATGAGCAGTTCTTC
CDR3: CARSFPYNEQFF

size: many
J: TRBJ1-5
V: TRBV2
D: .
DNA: TGTGCCAGCGGCTTCGGATTGGGGAGCAATCAGCCCCAGCATTTT
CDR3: CASGFGLGSNQPQHF

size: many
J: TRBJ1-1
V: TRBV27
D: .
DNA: TGTGCCAGCTGCGCAGGGCAGGGGAACACTGAAGCTTTCTTT
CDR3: CASCAGQGNTEAFF

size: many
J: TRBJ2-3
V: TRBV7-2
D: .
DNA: TGTGCCAGCAGTCCCACCGGGGCTAGAGCGGGTACGCAGTATTTT
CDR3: CASSPTGARAGTQYF

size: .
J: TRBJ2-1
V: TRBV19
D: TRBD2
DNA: TGTGCCAGTAGTATGCGCCTAGCGGAAAGGAATGAGCAGTTCTTC
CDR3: CASSMRLAERNEQFF

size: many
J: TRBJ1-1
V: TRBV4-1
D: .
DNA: TGCGCCAGCAGCCAACGGTCTGAAGCTTTCTTT
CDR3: CASSQRSEAFF

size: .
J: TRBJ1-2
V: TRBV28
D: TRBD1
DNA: TGTGCCAGCAGTACTCCGAACAGGGGTTATGGCTACACCTTC
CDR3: CASSTPNRGYGYTF

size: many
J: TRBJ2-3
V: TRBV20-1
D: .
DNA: TGCAGTGCTAGGCATTTCGCAGATACGCAGTATTTT
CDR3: CSARHFADTQYF

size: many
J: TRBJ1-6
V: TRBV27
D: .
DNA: TGTGCCAGCAGTTTATACGGCCTCAGAGGTTCACCCCTCCACTTT
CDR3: CASSLYGLRGSPLHF

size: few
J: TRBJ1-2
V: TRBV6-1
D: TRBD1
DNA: TGTGCCAGCAGTGAAGGAACAGGGGGGAACTATGGCTACACCTTC
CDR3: CASSEGTGGNYGYTF

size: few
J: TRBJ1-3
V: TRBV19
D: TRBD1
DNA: TGTGCCAGTCGGACAGGGGCTGGAAACACCATATATTTT
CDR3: CASRTGAGNTIYF

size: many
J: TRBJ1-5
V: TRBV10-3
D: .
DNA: TGTGCCATCAGTGAGTCGGGAGGGGCGGACAGCAATCAGCCCCAGCATTTT
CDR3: CAISESGGADSNQPQHF

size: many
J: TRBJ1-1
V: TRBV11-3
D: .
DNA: TGTGCCAGCAGCAAACTCCCCCGGTCAACTGAAGCTTTCTTT
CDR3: CASSKLPRSTEAFF

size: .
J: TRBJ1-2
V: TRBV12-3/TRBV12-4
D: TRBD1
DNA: TGTGCCAGCAGTTTACAGACAGGGGTAGAGGGCTACACCTTC
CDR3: CASSLQTGVEGYTF

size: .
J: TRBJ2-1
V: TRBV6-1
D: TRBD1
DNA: TGTGCCACCAAGACAGGGGTCAACAATGAGCAGTTCTTC
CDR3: CATKTGVNNEQFF

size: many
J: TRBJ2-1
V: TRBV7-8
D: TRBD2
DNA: TGTGCCAGCAGCATGAGCGGGGGCACCTACAATGAGCAGTTCTTC
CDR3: CASSMSGGTYNEQFF

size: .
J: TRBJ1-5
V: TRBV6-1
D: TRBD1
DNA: TGTGCCAGCAGCAGGGGGGGGACTTTAAGCAATCAGCCCCAGCATTTT
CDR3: CASSRGGTLSNQPQHF

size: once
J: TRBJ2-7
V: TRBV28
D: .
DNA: TGTGCCAGCCGGACGCGCGGATCCTCCTACGAGCAGTACTTC
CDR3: CASRTRGSSYEQYF

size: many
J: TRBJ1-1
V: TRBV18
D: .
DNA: TGTGCCAGCTCGGGAGGGGACATGAACACTGAAGCTTTCTTT
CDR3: CASSGGDMNTEAFF

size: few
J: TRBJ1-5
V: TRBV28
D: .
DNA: TGTGCCAGCAGTACCAACAGGGAAGGTCAGCCCCAGCATTTT
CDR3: CASSTNREGQPQHF

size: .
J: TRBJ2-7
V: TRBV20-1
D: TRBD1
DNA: TGCAGTGCACGAACCAGGGGGATGGCCTACGAGCAGTACTTC
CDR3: CSARTRGMAYEQYF

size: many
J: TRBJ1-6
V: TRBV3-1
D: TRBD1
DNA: TGTGCCAGCAGCCAAGAGACAGGGCGCAATAATTCACCCCTCCACTTT
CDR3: CASSQETGRNNSPLHF